The clone carrying this T cell receptor (beta chain) was observed once. V lost 0 bases and J lost 11, with 13 bases in between. This CDR3 is built from 13 residues. Germline V CDR1 and CDR2: MGHRA, YSYEKL. Profiling relied on immunoSEQ multiplex PCR, and the TCRdb table lists in-frame clones only, not all of them. The table records roughly 170,000 clones, approximately 94% of them present only once. This sample stems from a study of T cell responses to AZD1222 COVID-19 vaccine. The sequencing here drew on peripheral blood, taken 28 days after the second AZD1222 dose. This clonotype was sampled from an adult who received the AZD1222 COVID-19 vaccine. The V and J genes are TRBV4-1 and TRBJ1-1; D ambiguous. CDR3 region: CASSQDWWGTAFF. CDR3 coding DNA: TGCGCCAGCAGCCAAGATTGGTGGGGTACGGCTTTCTTT.